Below are 16 T cell receptor beta chains sequenced from a single sample in a study of cytotoxic CD8 clonotypes in ibrutinib-treated CLL. Clones were sequenced by immunoSEQ multiplex PCR, and TCRdb holds only the in-frame ones, with some missing. The data contain approximately 50,000 clones, roughly 50% of them singletons. Sequenced here: PBMCs, sampled at disease progression, from a patient treated with ibrutinib. The receptors derive from a human donor with chronic lymphocytic leukemia.

V usage is TRBV6-5 and J usage is TRBJ1-6, with 8 bases fitting TRBD1. This CDR3 is built from 16 residues. Germline V CDR1 and CDR2: MNHEY, SVGAGI. V dropped 2 bases and J dropped 7; count of bases not matched to a gene: 7. CDR3 nucleotide sequence: TGTGCCAGCAGTTACACCGGACAGGGTCGGAATTCACCCCTCCACTTT. Translating gives CASSYTGQGRNSPLHF.

This clone was recorded at least ten times. The chain couples TRBV4-1 to TRBJ2-6; tentatively, D is TRBD1 (6 bases). The CDR3 contains 18 residues. With 0 bases removed from V and 1 base from J, the gap between germline ends came to 13 bases. Per germline, CDR1 MGHRA and CDR2 YSYEKL. CDR3 sequence: CASSQEGRQGSGANVLTF. CDR3 bases: TGCGCCAGCAGCCAAGAAGGTCGTCAGGGGTCTGGGGCCAACGTCCTGACTTTC.

The CDR3 loop is CASFQAESNTEAFF. CDR3 nucleotide sequence: TGTGCCTCCTTTCAGGCGGAATCGAACACTGAAGCTTTCTTT. This chain joins TRBV10-3 and TRBJ1-1, with D uncertain. From germline, CDR1 is ENHRY and CDR2 SYGVKD. The CDR3 covers 14 residues. V lost 11 bases and J lost 1, with 17 bases in between.

The V gene is TRBV2, the J gene TRBJ2-3; 7 bases map to TRBD2. The V gene end was trimmed by 3 bases and the J gene end by 6 bases; junction bases not matched to a gene: 12. The germline gives CDR1 SNHLY, CDR2 FYNNEI. CDR3 length equals 16 residues. CDR3 loop: CASSESRLALPDTQYF. In DNA, the CDR3 is TGTGCCAGCAGTGAGAGCCGACTAGCTTTACCCGATACGCAGTATTTT.

V usage is TRBV4-3 and J usage is TRBJ2-1, with D unresolved. V gave up 0 bases and J gave up 10 bases, with 7 bases separating them. The length of the CDR3 is 12 residues. Germline-derived CDR1 and CDR2 are LGHNA and YSLEER. The CDR3 sequence: CASSQEGIEQFF. Written as DNA, the CDR3 is TGCGCCAGCAGCCAAGAAGGCATCGAGCAGTTCTTC.

V usage is TRBV11-3 and J usage is TRBJ1-6; D unresolved. Looked up from germline, CDR1 is SGHNT and CDR2 is YENEEA. V lost 1 base, J lost 8 bases, and 12 bases lay in between. CDR3 length: 15 amino acids. The CDR3 is CASSLVGTSDSPLHF. CDR3 coding DNA: TGTGCCAGCAGCTTAGTGGGTACTAGTGATTCACCCCTCCACTTT.

The J gene is TRBJ2-7, the V gene TRBV9, with D perhaps TRBD2 (5 bases). Per germline, CDR1 SGDLS and CDR2 YYNGEE. CDR3 size: 15 residues. Between the trimmed V and J ends, which lost 4 bases and 6 bases, there was a span of 20 bases. This CDR3 is CASSPREGDLVEQYF. The CDR3 bases are TGTGCCAGCAGCCCCCGTGAGGGAGATCTGGTCGAGCAGTACTTC.

V and J are TRBV7-2 and TRBJ1-1; D is possibly TRBD1 (5 bases). Trimming removed 5 bases from V and 3 bases from J, with 13 bases in between. CDR3 length: 14 amino acids. CDR1 and CDR2 (germline): SGHTA, FQGNSA. The CDR3, as DNA: TGTGCCAGCAGCGCCCGCGGGGGGTACACTGAAGCTTTCTTT. Protein product: CASSARGGYTEAFF.

The gene calls are TRBV7-2 and TRBJ2-7; 8 positions match TRBD2. CDR1 SGHTA and CDR2 FQGNSA come from the germline V gene. The length of the CDR3 is 14 residues. The ends lost 5 bases at V and 4 bases at J; junction bases unmatched: 7. Here the CDR3 DNA reads TGTGCCAGCAGCCCTAGCGGGCGGGCTTACGAGCAGTACTTC. Translation: CASSPSGRAYEQYF.

The rearrangement joins TRBV6-4 to TRBJ1-5; the D is unclear. V lost 5 bases and J lost 7, with 12 bases in between. The CDR3 is 13 residues long. Germline CDR1 and CDR2: MRHNA and SNTAGT. For the CDR3, the DNA is TGTGCCAGCAGTCCTAATTTCGGACAGCCCCAGCATTTT. This gives the protein CASSPNFGQPQHF.

The J gene is TRBJ2-7, the V gene TRBV5-1; D may be TRBD1 or TRBD2 (6 bases each). CDR3 length: 16 amino acids. Germline assignment: CDR1 SGHRS and CDR2 YFSETQ. V lost 5 bases to trimming and J lost 3 bases, with 21 bases between them. The chain's CDR3 is CASSGGGGIANYEQYF. The CDR3 nucleotides read TGCGCCAGCAGTGGAGGAGGGGGGATAGCAAACTACGAGCAGTACTTC.

J is TRBJ2-1 and V is TRBV10-3; TRBD2 aligns across 9 bases. V dropped 6 bases and J dropped 7; count of bases not matched to a gene: 28. The CDR3 contains 21 residues. Germline V CDR1 and CDR2: ENHRY, SYGVKD. The CDR3 DNA sequence: TGTGCCATCAGAACCATAGCGGGAGACGTCCAAAGTCCGCTCTCCTGGAATGAGCAGTTCTTC. It specifies CAIRTIAGDVQSPLSWNEQFF.

The chain uses TRBV5-1 and TRBJ1-1; D might be TRBD1 (5 bases). V lost 4 bases, J lost 6 bases, and 22 bases lay in between. Germline CDR1 and CDR2: SGHRS and YFSETQ. The CDR3 consists of 16 residues. The CDR3 protein is CASSHTGAPFVPEAFF. The CDR3 nucleotides are TGCGCCAGCAGCCACACAGGTGCCCCATTTGTGCCTGAAGCTTTCTTT. The variable domain in full, with the rest retrieved from reference TRBV5-1 and TRBJ1-1, is KAGVTQTPRYLIKTRGQQVTLSCSPISGHRSVSWYQQTPGQGLQFLFEYFSETQRNKGNFPGRFSGRQFSNSRSEMNVSTLELGDSALYLCASSHTGAPFVPEAFFGQGTRLTVV.

The CDR3 DNA is TGTGCCAGCAGTGGAACAGGGGTCGGTGGCTACACCTTC. Translation gives CASSGTGVGGYTF. The chain couples TRBV27 to TRBJ1-2; 7 bases fit TRBD1. J gave up 7 bases and V 5 bases, and 7 bases lay outside the gene matches. Germline V gives CDR1 MNHEY, CDR2 SMNVEV (reference sequence). This CDR3 has 13 residues.

This rearrangement joins TRBV10-3 to TRBJ1-2; possible D gene TRBD1, 5 bases. The CDR3 loop spans 12 amino acids. V shed 11 bases and J shed 3 bases, with 13 bases lying between them. CDR1 and CDR2 from the germline V gene are ENHRY and SYGVKD. In nucleotides, the CDR3 is TGTGCCTCCTCCGGGGGGGACTATGGCTACACCTTC. It codes for CASSGGDYGYTF.

This sequence joins TRBV5-1 and TRBJ2-6, with D unresolved. Germline V CDR1 and CDR2: SGHRS, YFSETQ. The CDR3 has 17 residues. V dropped 4 bases and J dropped 0 bases, with 14 bases sitting between them. CDR3 sequence: CASSPKGSSSGANVLTF. For the CDR3, the DNA is TGCGCCAGCAGCCCGAAGGGTTCCAGCTCTGGGGCCAACGTCCTGACTTTC.